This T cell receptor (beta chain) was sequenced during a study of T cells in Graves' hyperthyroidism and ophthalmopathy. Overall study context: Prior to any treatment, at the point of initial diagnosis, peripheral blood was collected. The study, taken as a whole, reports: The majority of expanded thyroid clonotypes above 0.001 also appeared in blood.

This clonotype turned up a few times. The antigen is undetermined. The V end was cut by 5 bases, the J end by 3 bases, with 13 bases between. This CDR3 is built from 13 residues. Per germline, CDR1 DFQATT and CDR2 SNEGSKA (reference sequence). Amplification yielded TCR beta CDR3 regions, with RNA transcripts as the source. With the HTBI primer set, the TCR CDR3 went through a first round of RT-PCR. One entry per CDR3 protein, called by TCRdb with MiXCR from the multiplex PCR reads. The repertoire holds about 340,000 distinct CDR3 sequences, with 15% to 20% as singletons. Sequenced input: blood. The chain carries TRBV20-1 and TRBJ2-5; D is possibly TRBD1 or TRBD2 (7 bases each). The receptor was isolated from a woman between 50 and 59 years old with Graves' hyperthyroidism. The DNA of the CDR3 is TGCAGTGCTGGGGGGGGACAGAAAGAGACCCAGTACTTC. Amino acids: CSAGGGQKETQYF.